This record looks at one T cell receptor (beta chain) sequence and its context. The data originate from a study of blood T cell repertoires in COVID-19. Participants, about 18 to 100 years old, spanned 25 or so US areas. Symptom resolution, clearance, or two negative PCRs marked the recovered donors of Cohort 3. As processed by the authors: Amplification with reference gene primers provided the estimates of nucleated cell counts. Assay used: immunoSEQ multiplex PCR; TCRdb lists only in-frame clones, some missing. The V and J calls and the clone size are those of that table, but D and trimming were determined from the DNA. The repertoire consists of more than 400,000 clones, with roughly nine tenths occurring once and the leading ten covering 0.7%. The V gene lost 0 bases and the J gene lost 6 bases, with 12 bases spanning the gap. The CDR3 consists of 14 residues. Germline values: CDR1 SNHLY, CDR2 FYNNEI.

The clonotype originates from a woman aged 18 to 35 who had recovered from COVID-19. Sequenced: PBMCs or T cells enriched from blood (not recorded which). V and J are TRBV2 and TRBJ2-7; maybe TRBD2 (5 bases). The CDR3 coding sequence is TGTGCCAGCAGTGAAGCGGAGGCGATGGGCGAGCAGTACTTC. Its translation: CASSEAEAMGEQYF.